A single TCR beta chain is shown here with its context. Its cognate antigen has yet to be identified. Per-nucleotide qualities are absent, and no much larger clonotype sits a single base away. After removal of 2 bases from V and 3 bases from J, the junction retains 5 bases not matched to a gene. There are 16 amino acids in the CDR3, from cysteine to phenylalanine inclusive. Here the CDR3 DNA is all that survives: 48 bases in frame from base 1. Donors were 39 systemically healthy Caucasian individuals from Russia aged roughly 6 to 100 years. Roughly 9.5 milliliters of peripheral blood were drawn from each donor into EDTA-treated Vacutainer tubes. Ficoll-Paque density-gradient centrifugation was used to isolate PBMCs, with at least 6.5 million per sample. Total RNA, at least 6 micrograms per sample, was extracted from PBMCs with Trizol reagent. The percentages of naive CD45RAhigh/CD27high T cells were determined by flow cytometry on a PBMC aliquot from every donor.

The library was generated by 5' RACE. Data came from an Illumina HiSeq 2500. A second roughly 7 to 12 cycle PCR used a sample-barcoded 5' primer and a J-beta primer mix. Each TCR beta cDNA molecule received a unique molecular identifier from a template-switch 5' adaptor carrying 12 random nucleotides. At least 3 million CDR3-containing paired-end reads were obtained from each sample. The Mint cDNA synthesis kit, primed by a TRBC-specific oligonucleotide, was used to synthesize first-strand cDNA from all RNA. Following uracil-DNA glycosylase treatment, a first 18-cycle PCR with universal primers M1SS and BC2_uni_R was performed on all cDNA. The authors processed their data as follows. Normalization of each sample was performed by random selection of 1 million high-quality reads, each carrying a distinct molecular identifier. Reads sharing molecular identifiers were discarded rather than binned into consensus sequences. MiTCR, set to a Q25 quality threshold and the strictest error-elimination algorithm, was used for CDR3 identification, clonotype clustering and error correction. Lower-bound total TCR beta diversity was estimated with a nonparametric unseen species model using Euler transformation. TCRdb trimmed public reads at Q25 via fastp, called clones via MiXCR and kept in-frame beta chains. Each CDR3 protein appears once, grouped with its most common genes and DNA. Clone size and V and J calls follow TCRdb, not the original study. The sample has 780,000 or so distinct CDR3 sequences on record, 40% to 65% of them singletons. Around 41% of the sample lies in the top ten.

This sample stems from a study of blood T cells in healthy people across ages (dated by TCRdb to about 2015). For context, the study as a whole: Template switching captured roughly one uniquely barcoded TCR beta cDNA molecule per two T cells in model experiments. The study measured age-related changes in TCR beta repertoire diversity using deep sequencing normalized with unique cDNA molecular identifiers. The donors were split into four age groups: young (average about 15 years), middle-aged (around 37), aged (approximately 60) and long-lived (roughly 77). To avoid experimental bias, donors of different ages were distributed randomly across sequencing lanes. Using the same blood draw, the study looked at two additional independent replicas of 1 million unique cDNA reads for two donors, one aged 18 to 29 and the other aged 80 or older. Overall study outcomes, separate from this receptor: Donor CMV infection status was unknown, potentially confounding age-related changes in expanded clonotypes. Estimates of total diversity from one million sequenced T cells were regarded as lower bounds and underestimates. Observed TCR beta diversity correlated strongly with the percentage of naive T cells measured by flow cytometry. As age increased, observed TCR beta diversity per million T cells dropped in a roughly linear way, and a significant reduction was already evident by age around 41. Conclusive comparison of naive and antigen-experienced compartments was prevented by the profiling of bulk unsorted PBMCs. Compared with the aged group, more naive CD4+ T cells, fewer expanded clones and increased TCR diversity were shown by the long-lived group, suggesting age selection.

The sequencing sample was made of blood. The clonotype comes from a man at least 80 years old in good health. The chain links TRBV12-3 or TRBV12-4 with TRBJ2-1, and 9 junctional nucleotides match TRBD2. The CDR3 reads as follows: CASSLQLREGYNEQFF. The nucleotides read TGTGCCAGCAGTTTACAACTGCGGGAGGGCTACAATGAGCAGTTCTTC.